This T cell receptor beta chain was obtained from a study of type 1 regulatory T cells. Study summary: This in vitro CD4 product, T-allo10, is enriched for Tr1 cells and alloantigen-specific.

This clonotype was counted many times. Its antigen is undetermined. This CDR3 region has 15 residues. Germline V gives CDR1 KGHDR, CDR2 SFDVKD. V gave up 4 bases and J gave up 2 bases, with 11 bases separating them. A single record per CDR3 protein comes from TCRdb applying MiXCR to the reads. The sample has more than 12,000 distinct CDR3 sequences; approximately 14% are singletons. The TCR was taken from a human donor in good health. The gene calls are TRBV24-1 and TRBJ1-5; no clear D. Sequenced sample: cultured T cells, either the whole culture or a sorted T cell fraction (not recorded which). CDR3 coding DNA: TGTGCCACCAGTGAAGGAGGGTCCGGCAATCAGCCCCAGCATTTT. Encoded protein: CATSEGGSGNQPQHF.